This TCR beta chain was obtained from a study of T cell responses to AZD1222 COVID-19 vaccine. Whole-study results and caveats: The study found Spike-specific TCR breadth and depth rose after two AZD1222 doses.

Of note for this clone: Its antigen is unidentified.

Clones were read by immunoSEQ multiplex PCR, and TCRdb kept only the in-frame ones, dropping some. The sample lists 110,000 or so clones; approximately 89% were seen once. Germline V gene data show CDR1 as LNHDA and CDR2 as SQIVND (reference sequence). V gave up 5 bases and J gave up 1 base; unmatched junction bases: 7. This CDR3 is 15 amino acids long. The sequence was obtained from an adult in good health. The source material was peripheral blood, sampled on day 0 of MenACWY control vaccination. The chain links TRBV19 to TRBJ2-5; the match to TRBD1 covers 7 bases. The CDR3 loop reads CASSARTGFQETQYF. For the CDR3, the DNA is TGTGCCAGTAGTGCCAGGACAGGATTCCAAGAGACCCAGTACTTC.